There are a few counts of the clone carrying this T cell receptor (beta chain). Antigen specificity is unknown. Each cDNA molecule carried a unique molecular identifier. Using its own MiXCR run on the 5' RACE reads, TCRdb lists one record per CDR3 protein. The table has 55,000 to 65,000 distinct CDR3 sequences, more than 12% seen once; the top ten hold over 3.5%. This entry belongs to a study of early T cells in non-severe SARS-CoV-2 infection. Findings and limits, study-wide: Anti-spike CD8 responses were favored in VDJdb matching, and private and CD4 specificities were missed.

The sample was whole blood, taken at baseline. This clonotype was sampled from an adult who was a healthcare worker with PCR-confirmed SARS-CoV-2 infection or an uninfected control (not recorded which).

Here the CDR3 reads CASSPRTGFYYEQYF. CDR3 nucleotide sequence: TGTGCCAGCTCACCACGGACAGGGTTTTACTACGAGCAGTACTTC. The chain carries TRBV18 and TRBJ2-7; 8 positions match TRBD1. The junction had 5 bases not matched to a gene; V was cut back by 1 base and J by 3 bases. Looked up from germline, CDR1 is KGHSH and CDR2 is LQKENI. The CDR3 has 15 amino acids. The variable domain in full, completed from reference TRBV18 and TRBJ2-7, reads NAGVMQNPRHLVRRRGQEARLRCSPMKGHSHVYWYRQLPEEGLKFMVYLQKENIIDESGMPKERFSAEFPKEGPSILRIQQVVRGDSAAYFCASSPRTGFYYEQYFGPGTRLTVT.